These 6 T cell receptor beta chains originate from one sample sequenced in a study of T cells in narcolepsy. The repertoire was sequenced with immunoSEQ multiplex PCR; TCRdb's copy has only in-frame clones and lacks some. The table has about 40,000 clones, 88% seen once. The specimen was CD45RA- memory CD4+ T cells from PBMCs. These TCRs come from a human donor with narcolepsy.

The rearrangement joins TRBV6-5 to TRBJ1-5; 8 nucleotides match TRBD1. This CDR3 has 15 amino acids. In germline, CDR1 is MNHEY, CDR2 SVGAGI. V shed 6 bases, J shed 1 base, and the junction held 5 bases outside the gene matches. Here the CDR3 DNA reads TGTGCCAGCAGGAGGACAGGGTGGAGCAATCAGCCCCAGCATTTT. Translated, it gives CASRRTGWSNQPQHF.

Written as DNA, the CDR3 is TGCGCCAGCAGTCGGGACCCTGAAGCTTTCTTT. Its protein is CASSRDPEAFF. The chain joins TRBV23-1 to TRBJ1-1; possibly TRBD1 for D (5 bases). TRBV23-1 is classed as an ORF, of uncertain function. This CDR3 has 11 amino acids. Deletions cut 4 bases from V and 6 bases from J, with 6 bases between.

This chain joins TRBV4-2 and TRBJ1-2; D is unclear. Trimming removed 0 bases from V and 4 bases from J, with 9 bases in between. The CDR3 consists of 14 residues. Germline CDR1 is LGHNA and CDR2 is YNFKEQ. CDR3 sequence: CASSQERTFYGYTF. CDR3 sequence (DNA): TGTGCCAGCAGCCAAGAGAGGACCTTCTATGGCTACACCTTC.

The chain has TRBV10-3 and TRBJ1-3; unclear D gene. Trimming shortened V by 2 bases and J by 0 bases, and 11 bases separated the two germline ends. Germline values: CDR1 ENHRY, CDR2 SYGVKD. The CDR3 extends over 16 amino acids. The CDR3 reads CAISETAVFSGNTIYF. DNA for the CDR3: TGTGCCATCAGTGAGACAGCGGTTTTCTCTGGAAACACCATATATTTT.

The J gene is TRBJ1-5, the V gene TRBV6-5; the D is unclear. This CDR3 is built from 12 residues. Germline V gene sequence: CDR1 MNHEY, CDR2 SVGAGI. The V end lost 6 bases, the J end lost 10 bases, and 13 bases lay between the germline ends. CDR3 in DNA: TGTGCCAGCAGCCTCCCCTCGTTTCCCCAGCATTTT. This codes for CASSLPSFPQHF.

This chain uses TRBV7-2 with TRBJ2-7, with no clear D. The V end lost 1 base, the J end lost 6 bases, and 7 bases lay between the germline ends. Germline V lookup: CDR1 SGHTA, CDR2 FQGNSA. The CDR3 extends over 12 amino acids. CDR3 residues: CASSLEVGEQYF. The CDR3 nucleotides are TGTGCCAGCAGCTTAGAGGTTGGCGAGCAGTACTTC.